This TCR beta chain was sequenced in a study of shared clonotypes between healthy human individuals. CDR1 KGHSH and CDR2 LQKENI come from the germline V gene. This CDR3 has 15 residues. V gave up 3 bases and J gave up 1 base, with 12 bases separating them. Each sample came from a Caucasian adult donor living in Nashville, Tennessee. The study separated CD4+ cells into CD45RA+ naive and CD45RA-negative memory subsets. Only in-frame clones appear in the TCRdb table, and some are missing; sequencing was by immunoSEQ multiplex PCR. Altogether over 150,000 clones are present, approximately 61% being singletons, with the ten largest covering about 10%.

V gene TRBV18 combines with J gene TRBJ2-5; tentatively, D is TRBD2 (6 bases). The TCR comes from a man aged 25-45 years in good health. Material for sequencing was memory CD4+ T cells sorted from blood. The subset here: CD45RA-negative fraction. DNA of the CDR3: TGTGCCAGCTCACCTAACGGGGAGGTCCAAGAGACCCAGTACTTC. It is translated as CASSPNGEVQETQYF.